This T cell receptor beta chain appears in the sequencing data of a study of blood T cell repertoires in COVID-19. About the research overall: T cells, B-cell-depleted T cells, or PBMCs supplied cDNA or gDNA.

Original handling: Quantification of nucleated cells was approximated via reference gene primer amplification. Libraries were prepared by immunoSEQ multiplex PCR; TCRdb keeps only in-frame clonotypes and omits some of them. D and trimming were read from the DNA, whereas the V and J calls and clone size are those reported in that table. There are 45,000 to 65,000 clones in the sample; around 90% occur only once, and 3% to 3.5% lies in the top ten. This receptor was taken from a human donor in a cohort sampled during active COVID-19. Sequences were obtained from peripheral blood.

The DNA for the CDR3 is TGTGCCAGCAGGGAGGGCCGGAGCAATCAGCCCCAGCATTTT. Translation: CASREGRSNQPQHF. V and J are TRBV6-5 and TRBJ1-5; D remains unclear. The CDR3 runs 14 residues. Germline values: CDR1 MNHEY, CDR2 SVGAGI. Between the trimmed V and J ends, which lost 6 bases and 1 base, there was a span of 10 bases.